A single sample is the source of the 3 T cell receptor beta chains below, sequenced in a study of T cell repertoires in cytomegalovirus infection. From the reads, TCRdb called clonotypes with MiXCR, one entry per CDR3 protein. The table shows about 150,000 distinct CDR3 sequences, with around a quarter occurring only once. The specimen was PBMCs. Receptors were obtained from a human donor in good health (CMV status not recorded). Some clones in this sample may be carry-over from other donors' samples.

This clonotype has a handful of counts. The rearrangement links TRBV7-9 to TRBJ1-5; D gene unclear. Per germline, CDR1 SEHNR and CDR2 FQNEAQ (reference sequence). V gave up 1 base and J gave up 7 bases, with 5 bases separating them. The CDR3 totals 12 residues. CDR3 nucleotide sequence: TGTGCCAGCAGCTTAGGGACGCAGCCCCAGCATTTT. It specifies CASSLGTQPQHF.

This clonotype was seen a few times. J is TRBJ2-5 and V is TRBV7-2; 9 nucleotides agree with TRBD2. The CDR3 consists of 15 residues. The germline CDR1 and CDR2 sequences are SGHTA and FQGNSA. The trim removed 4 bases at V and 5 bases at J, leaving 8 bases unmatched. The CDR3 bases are TGTGCCAGCAGCTGGCTCGTCGGACTAGCGGAGACCCAGTACTTC. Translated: CASSWLVGLAETQYF.

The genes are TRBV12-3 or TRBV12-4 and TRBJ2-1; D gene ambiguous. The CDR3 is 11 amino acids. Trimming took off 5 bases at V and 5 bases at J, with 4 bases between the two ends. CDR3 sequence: CASSANNEQFF. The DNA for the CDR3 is TGTGCCAGCAGTGCAAACAATGAGCAGTTCTTC.